This T cell receptor beta chain was recorded in a study of blood T cell repertoires in COVID-19. Study-wide context: PBMCs, B-cell-depleted T cells, or T cells provided the cDNA or gDNA that made up the material.

Original analysis: Amplifying reference gene primers gave estimates of nucleated cell counts. Clones were sequenced by immunoSEQ multiplex PCR, and TCRdb holds only the in-frame ones, with some missing. The V and J calls and the clone size are those of that table, but D and trimming were determined from the DNA. Of 70,000 or so clones listed, roughly 79% are singletons. V lost 8 bases and J lost 2, with 18 bases in between. The length of the CDR3 is 14 residues. CDR1 SQVTM and CDR2 ANQGSEA come from the germline V gene. The specimen was peripheral blood. The chain joins TRBV29-1 to TRBJ2-5; D is ambiguous. This TCR was recovered from a man aged 55 to 70 with acute or convalescent COVID-19. CDR3 sequence (DNA): TGCAGCTCCCCCGGGTCGTTCGAACAAGAGACCCAGTACTTC. Its protein is CSSPGSFEQETQYF.